This T cell receptor (beta chain) was sequenced for a study of OX40 agonist ivuxolimab in advanced cancers. Looking at the study overall: There were three patients with partial responses, one having hepatocellular carcinoma and two cutaneous melanoma.

Autoimmune disease history or systemic immunosuppression meant exclusion. The length of the CDR3 is 15 residues. Germline V gene lookup returns CDR1 MDHEN and CDR2 SYDVKM. The table came from immunoSEQ multiplex PCR; TCRdb's copy has only in-frame clones and leaves some out. The sample contains 80,000 to 95,000 clones, approximately 83% of which appear only once. Concerning this clone: The junction differs from germline at one of its ends, possibly a read error.

V gene TRBV28 combines with J gene TRBJ1-2; 7 bases line up with TRBD1. This specimen was CD4+ or CD8+ T cells sorted from blood, taken in a trial of the OX40 agonist ivuxolimab. This receptor was identified in an adult with an advanced solid tumor such as melanoma, head and neck, liver or kidney cancer. The CDR3 sequence is CASTLLGTEGYGHTF. The CDR3 region has the DNA TGTGCCAGCACCCTACTAGGGACAGAGGGATATGGCCACACCTTC.